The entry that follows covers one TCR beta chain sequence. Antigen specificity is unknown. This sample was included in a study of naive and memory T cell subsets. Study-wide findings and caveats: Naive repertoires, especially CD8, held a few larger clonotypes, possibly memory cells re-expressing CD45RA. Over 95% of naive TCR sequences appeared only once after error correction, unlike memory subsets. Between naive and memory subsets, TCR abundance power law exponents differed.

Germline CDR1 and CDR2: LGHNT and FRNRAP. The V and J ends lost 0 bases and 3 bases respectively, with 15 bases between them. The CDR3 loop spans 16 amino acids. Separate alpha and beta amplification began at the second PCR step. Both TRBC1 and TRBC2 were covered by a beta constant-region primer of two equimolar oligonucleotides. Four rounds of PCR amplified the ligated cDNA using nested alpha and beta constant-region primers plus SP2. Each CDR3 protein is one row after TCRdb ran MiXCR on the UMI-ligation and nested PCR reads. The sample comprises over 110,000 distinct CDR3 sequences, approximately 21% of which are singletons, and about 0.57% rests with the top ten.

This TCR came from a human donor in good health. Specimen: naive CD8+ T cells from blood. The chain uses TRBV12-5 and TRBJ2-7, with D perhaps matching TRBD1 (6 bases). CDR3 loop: CASGLVRQVKNYEQYF. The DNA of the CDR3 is TGTGCTAGTGGTTTGGTAAGACAGGTCAAAAACTACGAGCAGTACTTC.